Shown below are 13 T cell receptor beta chains from a single sample sequenced in a study of OX40 agonist ivuxolimab in advanced cancers. Assay: immunoSEQ multiplex PCR; the TCRdb copy retains only in-frame clones and omits some. The profile covers about 62,000 clones, with 80% to 95% appearing a single time and roughly 0.56% taken by the ten largest. Sequenced here: CD4+ or CD8+ T cells sorted from blood, sampled in a trial of the OX40 agonist ivuxolimab. These receptors all come from an adult with an advanced solid tumor such as melanoma, head and neck, liver or kidney cancer.

The CDR3 DNA sequence: TGTGCCAGCAGTTCCAGAACGGGCTTGCCAGATACGCAGTATTTT. Translation gives CASSSRTGLPDTQYF. The chain recombines TRBV6-6 with TRBJ2-3, with D unclear. V lost 4 bases and J 4 bases, leaving 15 bases between the germline ends. Germline loops: CDR1 MNHNY, CDR2 SVGAGI (reference sequence). The CDR3 has 15 residues.

The chain joins TRBV2 to TRBJ2-3, with 11 bases identical to TRBD2. The CDR3 length is 15 residues. Unmatched junction bases numbered 9, after V lost 8 bases and J lost 5 bases. CDR1 is SNHLY and CDR2 is FYNNEI in the germline V gene. CDR3 in amino acids: CASDLAGGRGDTQYF. The DNA for the CDR3 is TGTGCCAGCGACTTAGCGGGAGGGCGGGGAGATACGCAGTATTTT.

This chain connects TRBV4-1 to TRBJ2-2, with 8 nucleotides matching TRBD2. Unmatched junction bases numbered 6, after V lost 3 bases and J lost 3 bases. Germline CDR1 is MGHRA and CDR2 is YSYEKL. This CDR3 spans 16 amino acids. The CDR3 DNA sequence: TGCGCCAGCAGCCATGAGCGGGGGAGTGACACCGGGGAGCTGTTTTTT. Protein product: CASSHERGSDTGELFF.

The genes are TRBV23-1 and TRBJ2-7; TRBD1 matches at 10 bases. TRBV23-1 is sorted into the ORF group, with uncertain function. Trimming removed 1 base from V and 5 bases from J; junction bases left unmatched: 5. The CDR3 spans 15 residues. The CDR3 is CASSQFRQGADEQYF. In DNA, the CDR3 is TGCGCCAGCAGTCAATTTCGACAGGGGGCTGACGAGCAGTACTTC.

The chain couples TRBV6-5 to TRBJ1-5; tentative D call: TRBD1 (5 bases). The CDR3 is 13 amino acids. V lost 6 bases and J lost 7, with 13 bases in between. Per the germline V gene, CDR1 is MNHEY and CDR2 is SVGAGI. The CDR3 DNA reads as TGTGCCAGCAGATTGGGCCGGGGCCAGCCCCAGCATTTT. It codes for CASRLGRGQPQHF.

The chain links TRBV7-2 to TRBJ2-7, with D possibly matching TRBD2 (7 bases). V was shortened by 7 bases and J by 1 base, with 17 bases between the two germline ends. Germline V gene lookup returns CDR1 SGHTA and CDR2 FQGNSA. The CDR3 runs 15 residues. The CDR3 DNA reads as TGTGCCAGCACCCGGGGGGCTAGCGGTTCCTACGAGCAGTACTTC. Translation: CASTRGASGSYEQYF.

The V and J genes are TRBV11-2 and TRBJ2-2; 10 bases agree with TRBD1. This CDR3 is 15 amino acids long. Trimming took 1 base from V and 7 from J; bases not matched to a gene: 3. The V gene's germline CDR1 is SGHAT and CDR2 FQNNGV. The DNA for the CDR3 is TGTGCCAGCAGCTTAGGACAGGGGGCGAGCGGGGAGCTGTTTTTT. It encodes CASSLGQGASGELFF.

This rearrangement joins TRBV9 to TRBJ2-2; TRBD1 might be the D (5 bases). V lost 2 bases to trimming and J lost 4 bases, with 12 bases between them. This CDR3 contains 15 residues. CDR1 and CDR2 from the germline V gene are SGDLS and YYNGEE. CDR3 loop: CASSVAGLSTGELFF. The CDR3 DNA sequence: TGTGCCAGCAGCGTTGCAGGGTTAAGCACCGGGGAGCTGTTTTTT.

The chain is built from TRBV5-1 and TRBJ2-2, with 7 bases identical to TRBD1. CDR3 length equals 14 residues. Trimming took 4 bases from V and 1 from J; bases not matched to a gene: 1. Germline V gene sequence: CDR1 SGHRS, CDR2 YFSETQ. The CDR3 nucleotides read TGCGCCAGCAGCCGGACAGGGAACACCGGGGAGCTGTTTTTT. This translates into CASSRTGNTGELFF.

V usage is TRBV5-5 and J usage is TRBJ2-7; the D gene is possibly TRBD1 (6 bases). CDR3 length: 17 residues. With 2 bases removed from V and 4 bases from J, the gap between germline ends came to 22 bases. Germline V CDR1 and CDR2: SGHKS, YYEKEE (reference sequence). The CDR3 loop reads CASSFGAMTGKGYEQYF. DNA of the CDR3: TGTGCCAGCAGCTTTGGGGCCATGACAGGAAAAGGGTACGAGCAGTACTTC. The complete variable domain, with remaining parts taken from reference TRBV5-5 and TRBJ2-7, reads DAGVTQSPTHLIKTRGQQVTLRCSPISGHKSVSWYQQVLGQGPQFIFQYYEKEERGRGNFPDRFSARQFPNYSSELNVNALLLGDSALYLCASSFGAMTGKGYEQYFGPGTRLTVT.

The gene calls are TRBV27 and TRBJ2-1, with 9 bases lining up with TRBD2. V gave up 6 bases and J gave up 10 bases; unmatched junction bases: 7. There are 13 residues in the CDR3. The germline V gene has CDR1 MNHEY and CDR2 SMNVEV (reference sequence). CDR3 in DNA: TGTGCCAGCAGGGGACTAGCCCAAGGGGAGCAGTTCTTC. Translation: CASRGLAQGEQFF.

The rearrangement uses TRBV29-1 and TRBJ2-7; 7 bases map to TRBD2. Germline V gives CDR1 SQVTM, CDR2 ANQGSEA. J lost 5 bases, V lost 4 bases, and 11 bases had no gene match. This CDR3 is built from 14 residues. CDR3 amino acids: CSVVAERGWNEQYF. In nucleotides, the CDR3 is TGCAGCGTTGTGGCCGAGCGGGGTTGGAACGAGCAGTACTTC.

The chain has TRBV6-5 and TRBJ2-1, with a weak D call TRBD2 (6 bases). This CDR3 comprises 15 residues. Germline CDR1 MNHEY, CDR2 SVGAGI. The V and J ends lost 6 bases and 7 bases respectively, with 19 bases between them. In nucleotides, the CDR3 is TGTGCCAGCAGCCCTGACCTAACCGGAGGGAATGAGCAGTTCTTC. Protein product: CASSPDLTGGNEQFF.